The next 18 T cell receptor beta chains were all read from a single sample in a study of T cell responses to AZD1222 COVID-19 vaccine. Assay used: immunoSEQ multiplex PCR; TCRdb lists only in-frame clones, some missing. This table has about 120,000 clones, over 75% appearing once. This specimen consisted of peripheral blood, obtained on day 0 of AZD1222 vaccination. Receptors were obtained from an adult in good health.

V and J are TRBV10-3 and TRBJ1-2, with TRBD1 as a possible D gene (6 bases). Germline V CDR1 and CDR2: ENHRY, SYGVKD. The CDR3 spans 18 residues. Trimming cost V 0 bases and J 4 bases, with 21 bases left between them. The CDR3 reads CAISESAQGSSVSYGYTF. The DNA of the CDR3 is TGTGCCATCAGTGAGTCGGCACAGGGCAGTAGTGTGTCCTATGGCTACACCTTC.

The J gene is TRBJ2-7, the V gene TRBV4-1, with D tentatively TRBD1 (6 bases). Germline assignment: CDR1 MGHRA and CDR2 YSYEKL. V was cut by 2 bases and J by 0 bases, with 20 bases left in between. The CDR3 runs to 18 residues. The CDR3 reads CASSQSDSFLPSSYEQYF. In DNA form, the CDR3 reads TGCGCCAGCAGCCAATCGGACAGTTTTCTCCCAAGCTCCTACGAGCAGTACTTC.

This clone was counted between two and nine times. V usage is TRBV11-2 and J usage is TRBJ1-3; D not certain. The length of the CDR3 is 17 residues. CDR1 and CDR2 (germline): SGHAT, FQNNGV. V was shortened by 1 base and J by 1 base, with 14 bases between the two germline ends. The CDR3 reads CASSLAVSLASGNTIYF. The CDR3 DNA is TGTGCCAGCAGCTTAGCGGTTAGCCTGGCGTCTGGAAACACCATATATTTT. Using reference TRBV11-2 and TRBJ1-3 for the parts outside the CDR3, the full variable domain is EAGVAQSPRYKIIEKRQSVAFWCNPISGHATLYWYQQILGQGPKLLIQFQNNGVVDDSQLPKDRFSAERLKGVDSTLKIQPAKLEDSAVYLCASSLAVSLASGNTIYFGEGSWLTVV.

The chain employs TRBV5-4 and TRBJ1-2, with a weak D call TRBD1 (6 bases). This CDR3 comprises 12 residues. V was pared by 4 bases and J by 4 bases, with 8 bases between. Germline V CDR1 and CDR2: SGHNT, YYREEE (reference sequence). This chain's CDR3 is CASSPDSYGYTF. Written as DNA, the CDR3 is TGTGCCAGCAGCCCGGACAGCTATGGCTACACCTTC.

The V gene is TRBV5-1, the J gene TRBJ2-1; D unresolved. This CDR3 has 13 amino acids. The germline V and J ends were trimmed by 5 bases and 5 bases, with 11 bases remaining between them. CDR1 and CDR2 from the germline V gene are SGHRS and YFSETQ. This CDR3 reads CASSRLFDNEQFF. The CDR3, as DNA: TGCGCCAGCAGTCGGCTCTTCGACAATGAGCAGTTCTTC. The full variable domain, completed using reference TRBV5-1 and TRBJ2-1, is KAGVTQTPRYLIKTRGQQVTLSCSPISGHRSVSWYQQTPGQGLQFLFEYFSETQRNKGNFPGRFSGRQFSNSRSEMNVSTLELGDSALYLCASSRLFDNEQFFGPGTRLTVL.

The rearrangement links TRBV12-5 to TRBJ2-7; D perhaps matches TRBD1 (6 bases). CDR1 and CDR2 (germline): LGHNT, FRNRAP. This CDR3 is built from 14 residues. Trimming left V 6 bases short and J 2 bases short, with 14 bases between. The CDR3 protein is CASGNQQGTYEQYF. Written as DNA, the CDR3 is TGTGCTAGTGGAAATCAACAGGGAACCTACGAGCAGTACTTC.

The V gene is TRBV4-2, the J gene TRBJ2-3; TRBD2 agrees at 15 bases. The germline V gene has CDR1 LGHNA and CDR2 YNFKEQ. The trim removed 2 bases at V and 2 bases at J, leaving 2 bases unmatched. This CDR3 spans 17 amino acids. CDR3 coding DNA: TGTGCCAGCAGCCAAAGGACTAGCGGGGGGGCCACAGATACGCAGTATTTT. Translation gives CASSQRTSGGATDTQYF.

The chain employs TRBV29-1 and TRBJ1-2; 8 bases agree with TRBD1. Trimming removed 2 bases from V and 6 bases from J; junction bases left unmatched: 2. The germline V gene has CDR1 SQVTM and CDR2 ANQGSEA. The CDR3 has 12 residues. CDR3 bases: TGCAGCGTTGAAACAGGGGGAAATGGCTACACCTTC. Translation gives CSVETGGNGYTF.

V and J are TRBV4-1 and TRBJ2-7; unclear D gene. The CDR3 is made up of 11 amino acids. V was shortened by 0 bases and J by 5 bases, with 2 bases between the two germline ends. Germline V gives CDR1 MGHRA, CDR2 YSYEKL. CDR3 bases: TGCGCCAGCAGCCAAGAACACGAGCAGTACTTC. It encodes CASSQEHEQYF.

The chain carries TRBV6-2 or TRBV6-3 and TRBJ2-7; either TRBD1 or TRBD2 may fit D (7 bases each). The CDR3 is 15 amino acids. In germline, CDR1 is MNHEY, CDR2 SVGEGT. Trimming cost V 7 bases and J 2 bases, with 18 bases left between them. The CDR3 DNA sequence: TGTGCCAGCAACCCGGGGGGACAGAAGACCTACGAGCAGTACTTC. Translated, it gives CASNPGGQKTYEQYF.

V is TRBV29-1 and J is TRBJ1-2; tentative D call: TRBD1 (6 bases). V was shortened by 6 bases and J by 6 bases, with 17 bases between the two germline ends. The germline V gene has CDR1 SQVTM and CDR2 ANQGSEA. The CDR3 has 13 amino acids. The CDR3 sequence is CSVRKGGEDGYTF. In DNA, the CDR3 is TGCAGCGTCCGAAAGGGGGGGGAGGATGGCTACACCTTC.

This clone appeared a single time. The CDR3 DNA reads TGTGCCAGCAGCCAAGGACTAGCGGAGACCCAGTACTTC. This translates into CASSQGLAETQYF. The rearrangement joins TRBV3-1 (or the pseudogene TRBV3-2) to TRBJ2-5; 8 nucleotides agree with TRBD2. V shed 1 base and J 5 bases; nucleotides not matched to a gene: 0. CDR3 size: 13 residues. Germline assignment: CDR1 LGHDT and CDR2 YNNKEL (reference sequence).

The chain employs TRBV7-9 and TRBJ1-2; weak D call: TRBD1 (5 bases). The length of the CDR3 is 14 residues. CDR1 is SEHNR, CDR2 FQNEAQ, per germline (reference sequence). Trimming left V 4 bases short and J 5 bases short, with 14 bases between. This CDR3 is CASSSPGLQYGYTF. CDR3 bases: TGTGCCAGCAGCTCACCGGGGCTTCAATATGGCTACACCTTC. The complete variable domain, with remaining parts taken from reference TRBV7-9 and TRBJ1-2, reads DTGVSQNPRHKITKRGQNVTFRCDPISEHNRLYWYRQTLGQGPEFLTYFQNEAQLEKSRLLSDRFSAERPKGSFSTLEIQRTEQGDSAMYLCASSSPGLQYGYTFGSGTRLTVV.

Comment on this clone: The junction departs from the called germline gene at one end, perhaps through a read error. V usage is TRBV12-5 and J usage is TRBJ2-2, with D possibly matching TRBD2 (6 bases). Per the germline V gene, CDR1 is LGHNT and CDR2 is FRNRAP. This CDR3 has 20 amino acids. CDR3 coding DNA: TGTGCTTGTGGTTTGGTCGGGGGTTTGGGGGAGGTCCTGAACACCGGGGAGCTGTTTTTT. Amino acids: CACGLVGGLGEVLNTGELFF.

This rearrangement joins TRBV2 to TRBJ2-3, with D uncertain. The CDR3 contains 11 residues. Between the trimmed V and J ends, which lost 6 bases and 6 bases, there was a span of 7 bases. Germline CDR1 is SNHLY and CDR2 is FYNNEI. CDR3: CASRAFDTQYF. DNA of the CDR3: TGTGCCAGCAGGGCCTTCGATACGCAGTATTTT.

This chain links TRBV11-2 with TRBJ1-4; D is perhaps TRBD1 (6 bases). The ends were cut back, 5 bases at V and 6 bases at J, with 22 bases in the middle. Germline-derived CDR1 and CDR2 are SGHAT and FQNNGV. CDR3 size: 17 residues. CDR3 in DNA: TGTGCCAGCAGCGCACTCCCCAGGGGCCCAAGAGATGAAAAACTGTTTTTT. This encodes CASSALPRGPRDEKLFF.

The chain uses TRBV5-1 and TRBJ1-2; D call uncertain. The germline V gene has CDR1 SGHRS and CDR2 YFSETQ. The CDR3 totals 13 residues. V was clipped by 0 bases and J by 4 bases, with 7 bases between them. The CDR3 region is CASSLGQTYGYTF. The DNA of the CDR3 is TGCGCCAGCAGCTTGGGACAAACCTATGGCTACACCTTC.

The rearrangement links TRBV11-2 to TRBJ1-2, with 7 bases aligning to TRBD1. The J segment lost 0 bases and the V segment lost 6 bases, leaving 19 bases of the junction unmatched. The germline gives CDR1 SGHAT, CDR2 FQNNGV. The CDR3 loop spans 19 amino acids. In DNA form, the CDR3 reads TGTGCCAGCAGGGGCGTCGGCGAAACCGGGACAGCTTCTAACTATGGCTACACCTTC. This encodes CASRGVGETGTASNYGYTF.